This entry lists 9 T cell receptor beta chains sequenced from one sample in a study of cytomegalovirus exposure and HLA in healthy donors. The PCR had 60 Vbeta and 13 Jbeta primers. Assay: immunoSEQ multiplex PCR; the TCRdb copy retains only in-frame clones and omits some. The sample lists approximately 120,000 clones; around 82% were seen once. The sample was PBMCs. The receptors shown here come from a man aged 35 to 55 in good health and CMV-seronegative.

This clone was seen a few times. The V gene is TRBV18, the J gene TRBJ1-1; D perhaps matches TRBD1 (6 bases). V lost 3 bases and J lost 0, with 8 bases in between. The germline CDR1 and CDR2 sequences are KGHSH and LQKENI. The CDR3 sequence is 14 residues long. The CDR3 DNA reads TGTGCCAGCTCACCGGACAGTTTGAACACTGAAGCTTTCTTT. Translating gives CASSPDSLNTEAFF.

The V and J genes are TRBV19 and TRBJ2-7; D gene ambiguous. The ends were cut back, 3 bases at V and 0 bases at J, with 12 bases in the middle. This CDR3 is 15 amino acids long. Per the germline V gene, CDR1 is LNHDA and CDR2 is SQIVND (reference sequence). CDR3 sequence (DNA): TGTGCCAGTAGTATGCCGGGTAGAGCCTCCTACGAGCAGTACTTC. Protein sequence: CASSMPGRASYEQYF.

J is TRBJ1-4 and V is TRBV25-1; TRBD1 matches at 9 bases. Germline CDR1 and CDR2: MGHDK and SYGVNS. After removal of 3 bases from V and 4 bases from J, the junction contained 12 bases not matched to a gene. The CDR3 is 18 amino acids. The CDR3 nucleotides read TGTGCCAGCAGTGACCGGGACAGGGTGGGAAGGAGTAATGAAAAACTGTTTTTT. This translates into CASSDRDRVGRSNEKLFF.

The chain links TRBV6-6 to TRBJ1-3; D uncertain. Between the trimmed V and J ends, which lost 7 bases and 0 bases, there was a span of 10 bases. The germline CDR1 and CDR2 sequences are MNHNY and SVGAGI (reference sequence). The CDR3 length is 14 residues. The CDR3 DNA reads TGTGCCAGCATGTCGGTCACCTCTGGAAACACCATATATTTT. This encodes CASMSVTSGNTIYF.

The chain is built from TRBV6-5 and TRBJ1-5, with 7 bases matching TRBD1. Germline lookup yields CDR1 MNHEY and CDR2 SVGAGI. Trimming took 10 bases from V and 3 from J; bases not matched to a gene: 6. The CDR3 length is 13 residues. The CDR3 DNA is TGTGCCACCCAAGGGGGCGTCAATCAGCCCCAGCATTTT. Its protein product is CATQGGVNQPQHF.

This clone has only a few counts. CDR3 DNA: TGTGCCAGCTCACCTCAAGGACAGGGGGCGGTCACCGGGGAGCTGTTTTTT. The encoded protein is CASSPQGQGAVTGELFF. The chain joins TRBV18 to TRBJ2-2; 11 bases align to TRBD1. V shed 3 bases and J 4 bases; nucleotides not matched to a gene: 7. Germline values: CDR1 KGHSH, CDR2 LQKENI. The CDR3 contains 17 residues.

The V gene is TRBV7-3, the J gene TRBJ2-5, with 8 positions matching TRBD2. CDR1 is SGHTA, CDR2 FQGTGA, per germline. V lost 5 bases to trimming and J lost 4 bases; unmatched junction nucleotides: 9. The CDR3 loop spans 15 amino acids. CDR3 nucleotides: TGTGCCAGCAGCCCCGACGGGGGGGCATTAGAGACCCAGTACTTC. It encodes CASSPDGGALETQYF. Full variable domain (remainder filled in from reference TRBV7-3 and TRBJ2-5): GAGVSQTPSNKVTEKGKYVELRCDPISGHTALYWYRQSLGQGPEFLIYFQGTGAADDSGLPNDRFFAVRPEGSVSTLKIQRTERGDSAVYLCASSPDGGALETQYFGPGTRLLVL.

The chain employs TRBV7-9 and TRBJ1-2, with D unresolved. Germline CDR1 reads SEHNR; CDR2 reads FQNEAQ (reference sequence). This CDR3 comprises 13 residues. Trimming removed 5 bases at V and 6 bases at J, with 13 bases between. The CDR3 protein is CASSPVGNNGYTF. In DNA, the CDR3 is TGTGCCAGCAGCCCAGTTGGTAATAATGGCTACACCTTC.

The chain combines TRBV28 with TRBJ1-5, with D maybe TRBD1 (5 bases). CDR1 is MDHEN, CDR2 SYDVKM, per germline. V dropped 10 bases and J dropped 1 base, with 14 bases sitting between them. The length of the CDR3 is 14 residues. CDR3 amino acids: CAIQTRASNQPQHF. Written as DNA, the CDR3 is TGTGCCATTCAGACCAGGGCGAGCAATCAGCCCCAGCATTTT.